These T cell receptor beta chains were read from a single sample in a study of tumor and adjacent non-tumor tissue in lung cancer. TCRdb ran MiXCR on the multiplex PCR reads and lists one entry per CDR3 protein. The sample includes about 110,000 distinct CDR3 sequences, roughly two thirds of them seen just once. Sequencing was done on a sample of distant non-tumor lung tissue. These receptors were collected from a man in his sixties with non-small cell lung cancer. CDR3s include the opening cysteine and the closing phenylalanine or tryptophan. Each record gives: clone size, CDR3 length, D gene, V gene, J gene, CDR3 DNA, CDR3 protein. D genes are given only for firm matches. Size is omitted from some rows. Given values are once, few, many or a class for expanded clones.

few	15	TRBD2	TRBV19	TRBJ2-2	TGTGCCAGTAGTCCGACTAGCGGGTACACCGGGGAGCTGTTTTTT	CASSPTSGYTGELFF
many	14	NA	TRBV6-6	TRBJ2-2	TGTGCCAGCAGGGAACAGGGTTTTGCCGGGGAGCTGTTTTTT	CASREQGFAGELFF
few	15	TRBD2	TRBV4-1	TRBJ2-1	TGCGCCAGCAACCAAGGACCGGGACTAGTTGCTGAGCAGTCCTTC	CASNQGPGLVAEQSF
NA	15	NA	TRBV11-2	TRBJ2-1	TGTGCCAGCAGCCCTCAGGGGCCGTACGGCAATGAGCAGTTCTTC	CASSPQGPYGNEQFF
many	13	NA	TRBV6-1	TRBJ2-1	TGTGCCAGCACCCAATTGAGCGCCAGTGAGCAGTTCTTC	CASTQLSASEQFF
NA	15	TRBD1	TRBV12-3/TRBV12-4	TRBJ2-1	TGTGCCAGTAGATGGGGGACAGGGAGTTACAATGAACAGTTCTTC	CASRWGTGSYNEQFF
many	19	TRBD2	TRBV7-9	TRBJ2-1	TGTGCCAGCAGCCTAGTGCTGGGACTAGCAAACCCGAGTAACAATGAGCAGTTCTTC	CASSLVLGLANPSNNEQFF
NA	13	NA	TRBV19	TRBJ2-7	TGTGCCAGCAGTTTCGGGGTCCGCTACGAGCAGTACTTC	CASSFGVRYEQYF
NA	15	NA	TRBV11-2	TRBJ1-6	TGTGCCAGCAGCTTAGGCAGGTCCTATAATCCACCCCTCCACTTT	CASSLGRSYNPPLHF
many	16	TRBD2	TRBV12-3/TRBV12-4	TRBJ2-3	TGTGCCAGCAGTTTAGGGATTAGCGGGAGTTCAGATACGCAGTATTTT	CASSLGISGSSDTQYF
NA	17	TRBD1	TRBV20-1	TRBJ2-2	TGCAGTGCTAGATCGGGGACAGGGGGGACGAACACCGGGGAGCTGTTTTTT	CSARSGTGGTNTGELFF
NA	17	TRBD2	TRBV6-5	TRBJ2-1	TGTGCAAGTAGTTACTCGAGGTGGGAGGGTCCCTACAATGAGCAGTTCTTC	CASSYSRWEGPYNEQFF
few	16	NA	TRBV5-1	TRBJ1-1	TGCGCCAGCAGCTATTCTCTCCAGGGAATGAACACTGAAGCTTTCTTT	CASSYSLQGMNTEAFF
NA	14	NA	TRBV7-2	TRBJ2-1	TGTGCCAACAGCTTAGAGACTGGCTACAATGAGCAGTTCTTC	CANSLETGYNEQFF
NA	17	TRBD2	TRBV6-1	TRBJ2-4	TGTGCCACCAGTTGGAGACTAGCGGGAGATACCGAAAACATTCAGTACTTC	CATSWRLAGDTENIQYF
many	18	TRBD2	TRBV28	TRBJ2-2	TGTGCCAGCAGCCCCGTCGGACGGGGCGGGGGGAACACCGGGGAGCTGTTTTTT	CASSPVGRGGGNTGELFF
NA	15	NA	TRBV11-3	TRBJ2-1	TGTGCCAGCAGCCCCTCGGGGACCTCCTACCATGAGCAGTTCTTC	CASSPSGTSYHEQFF
NA	14	NA	TRBV5-6	TRBJ1-2	TGTAACAGCAGCTTGCAGCGAACGGCCTATGGCTACACCTTC	CNSSLQRTAYGYTF
NA	16	NA	TRBV12-3/TRBV12-4	TRBJ2-7	TGTGCCAGCAGCCTGGCGGGGGCCAGGATCGTCTACGAGCAGTACTTC	CASSLAGARIVYEQYF
many	16	TRBD2	TRBV10-2	TRBJ2-2	TGCGCCAGCAGTGAGTCGGGACTAGCGAAGACCGGGGAGCTGTTTTTT	CASSESGLAKTGELFF
NA	18	TRBD2	TRBV4-3	TRBJ2-1	TGCGCCAGCAGCCAGACTCTATTAGCGGGGAGCTCCAACAATGAGCAGTTCTTC	CASSQTLLAGSSNNEQFF
NA	11	NA	TRBV29-1	TRBJ2-1	TGCAGTGTGTGGACTGACGATGAGCAGTTCTTC	CSVWTDDEQFF
NA	14	NA	TRBV6-5	TRBJ1-4	TGTGCCAGCAGTTCGAGTGCAGCTAATGGAAAACTGTTTTTT	CASSSSAANGKLFF
many	16	NA	TRBV6-2/TRBV6-3	TRBJ2-2	TGTGCCAGCAGTTACGTGGTAGCGGTAAACACCGGGGAGCTGTTTTTT	CASSYVVAVNTGELFF
many	13	TRBD1	TRBV12-3/TRBV12-4	TRBJ1-1	TGTGCCAGCATGGAACAGGGGCGCTTTGAAGCTTTCTTT	CASMEQGRFEAFF
NA	13	NA	TRBV5-1	TRBJ1-4	TGCGCCAGCAACTTAACGGGAAATGAAAAACTGTTTTTT	CASNLTGNEKLFF
NA	12	NA	TRBV20-1	TRBJ2-1	TGCAGTGCCCCAAGCCTGTTTAATGAGCAGTTCTTC	CSAPSLFNEQFF
NA	15	TRBD1	TRBV6-1	TRBJ1-5	TGTGCCAGCAGTGGGCTTCCCAGGGGGGCAGATACGCAGCATTTT	CASSGLPRGADTQHF
once	15	NA	TRBV4-2	TRBJ2-3	TGTGCCAGCAGCTCCACGATAGTCAGCACAGATACCCAGTATTTT	CASSSTIVSTDTQYF
many	16	TRBD1	TRBV29-1	TRBJ2-6	TGCAGCGTTCCGGGACAGGGAATATCTGGGGCCAACGTCCTGACTTTC	CSVPGQGISGANVLTF
NA	14	NA	TRBV12-3/TRBV12-4	TRBJ2-3	TGTACCAGGAGCCCTAGTAGGCCCACAGATACGCAGTATTTT	CTRSPSRPTDTQYF
NA	15	NA	TRBV11-2	TRBJ2-1	TGTGCCAGCAGCCGTCGAGTAGTGGCAAGTGATGAGCAGTTCTTC	CASSRRVVASDEQFF
NA	12	NA	TRBV5-4	TRBJ1-1	TGTGTCAGCAGCTCGAGGGAGACTGAAGCTTTCTTT	CVSSSRETEAFF
few	14	NA	TRBV11-2	TRBJ2-5	TGTGTCCGCAGCTCCGACGGAGCTTGGGAGACCCAGTATTTC	CVRSSDGAWETQYF
NA	15	NA	TRBV12-3/TRBV12-4	TRBJ1-1	TGTGCCAGCAGTTCAGGGACACCCATGAACACTGAAGCTTTCTTT	CASSSGTPMNTEAFF
NA	16	NA	TRBV6-1	TRBJ2-7	TGTGCCAGCAGAGAGGATGTCCGGGGCAGAAGCTACGAGCAGTACTTC	CASREDVRGRSYEQYF
once	15	NA	TRBV6-2/TRBV6-3	TRBJ2-3	TGTACCAGCATGCCAGGACACTTATCCACAGATACGCAGTATTTT	CTSMPGHLSTDTQYF
NA	13	NA	TRBV5-4	TRBJ2-7	TGTGACTGCAGCCCCTGGGGACACTACGAGCAGTACTTC	CDCSPWGHYEQYF
NA	15	NA	TRBV6-5	TRBJ1-2	TGTGCCAGTAGCAGCCCCCGGGGGACTAACTATGGCTACACATTC	CASSSPRGTNYGYTF
NA	14	NA	TRBV4-1	TRBJ2-1	TGCGCCAGCAGCCAAGTGGGCGAGGGGGTTGAGCAGTTCTTC	CASSQVGEGVEQFF
NA	14	TRBD2	TRBV6-2/TRBV6-3	TRBJ2-1	TGTGCCAGCAGTTCCACTAGCGGTATCAATGTGCAGTTCTTC	CASSSTSGINVQFF
few	12	NA	TRBV20-1	TRBJ2-1	TGCAGTACTAGCCGACAGTACAATGAGCAGTTCTTC	CSTSRQYNEQFF
NA	15	NA	TRBV11-3	TRBJ2-7	TGTGACAACAGCTTAGTAGGGGCTTCCCCCTACGAGCAGTACTTC	CDNSLVGASPYEQYF
NA	13	NA	TRBV6-1	TRBJ1-4	TGTGCCAGCACCGGGATTGAAAATGAAAAACTGTTTTTT	CASTGIENEKLFF
NA	19	TRBD2	TRBV20-1	TRBJ2-1	TGCAGTGATACCACTCCGGGACTAGCCGAATCTGTACACTACAATGAGCAGTTCTTC	CSDTTPGLAESVHYNEQFF
once	15	NA	TRBV20-1	TRBJ1-1	TGCAGTACTAAAAGGGCAGGAGGACAGAGCACTGAAGCTTTCTTT	CSTKRAGGQSTEAFF
NA	13	NA	TRBV15	TRBJ2-2	TGTGCCACCAGCAGAGATCCTACCGGGGAGCTGTTTTTT	CATSRDPTGELFF
NA	16	NA	TRBV13	TRBJ2-7	TGTGTCAGCAGCTTACGTTCTAGAGGGACCTCCTACGAGCAGTACTTC	CVSSLRSRGTSYEQYF
many	14	TRBD2	TRBV6-2/TRBV6-3	TRBJ2-1	TGTGCCAGCAGTTACGGGGGACTAATTAATGAGCAGTTCTTC	CASSYGGLINEQFF
many	16	TRBD2	TRBV28	TRBJ2-3	TGTGCCAGCAGCTCACTAGCGGGAGGAACCTCAGATACGCAGTATTTT	CASSSLAGGTSDTQYF
many	14	TRBD1	TRBV6-2/TRBV6-3	TRBJ1-5	TGTGCCAGCAGTTTGACAGGGGACGGTCAGCCCCAGCATTTT	CASSLTGDGQPQHF
few	14	TRBD1	TRBV19	TRBJ1-5	TGTGCTAGTAGTATTCAGGGGGTTCGTCAGCCCCAGCATTTT	CASSIQGVRQPQHF
few	12	NA	TRBV2	TRBJ2-7	TGTGCCAGCAGTGTACAGAACTACGAGCAGTACTTC	CASSVQNYEQYF
many	14	NA	TRBV4-1	TRBJ1-4	TGCGCCAGCAGCCCTGTAACCACTAATGAAAAACTGTTTTTT	CASSPVTTNEKLFF
NA	14	NA	TRBV6-2/TRBV6-3	TRBJ2-3	TGTGCCAGCGCAAGAGGGGGGAGCACACATACGCAATATTTT	CASARGGSTHTQYF
many	13	NA	TRBV6-5	TRBJ1-6	TGTGCCAGCAGGGGGCTCGATAATTCACCCCTCCACTTT	CASRGLDNSPLHF
NA	15	NA	TRBV11-2	TRBJ1-1	TGTACCAGCAGCTTGATCCCGGGCGGGAACACTGAAGCTTTCTTT	CTSSLIPGGNTEAFF
once	17	TRBD1	TRBV4-1	TRBJ1-1	TGTGAAAGCAGCCAAGCTTATGGGGACAGGGGAGGGACTAAAGCTTTCTTT	CESSQAYGDRGGTKAFF
NA	14	NA	TRBV11-2	TRBJ1-2	TGTGCCAACAGCGCAAGTGCGTGGGTCGGTGGCTACATCTTC	CANSASAWVGGYIF